These 3 T cell receptor beta chains were sequenced from one sample in a study of metastatic and nonmetastatic thyroid tumors. TCRdb re-called the PCR reads with MiXCR. The sample holds tens of thousands of clones, 15% to 20% seen once. Nobody among the patients had been given any treatment before thyroid surgery. Sequencing was carried out using blood. The receptors here all came from a female donor with papillary thyroid cancer or a benign thyroid nodule (not recorded which). Some clones in this sample may be carry-over from other donors' samples.

This clone showed up many times. The chain employs TRBV5-1 and TRBJ2-2; D gene uncertain. The V end lost 0 bases, the J end lost 8 bases, and 5 bases lay between the germline ends. This CDR3 spans 12 amino acids. CDR1 SGHRS and CDR2 YFSETQ come from the germline V gene. The CDR3 nucleotides are TGCGCCAGCAGCTTGGGTAGTGGGGAGCTGTTTTTT. As protein: CASSLGSGELFF. Full variable domain (remainder filled in from reference TRBV5-1 and TRBJ2-2): KAGVTQTPRYLIKTRGQQVTLSCSPISGHRSVSWYQQTPGQGLQFLFEYFSETQRNKGNFPGRFSGRQFSNSRSEMNVSTLELGDSALYLCASSLGSGELFFGEGSRLTVL.

This clone was counted many times. This rearrangement joins TRBV11-1 to TRBJ1-1; D perhaps matches TRBD1 (5 bases). The CDR3 is 17 residues long. CDR1 and CDR2 from the germline V gene are SGHAT and FQDESV (reference sequence). Trimming shortened V by 2 bases and J by 1 base, and 17 bases separated the two germline ends. The CDR3 loop reads CASSLRAGIGGNTEAFF. CDR3 bases: TGTGCCAGCAGCTTAAGGGCGGGGATCGGGGGGAACACTGAAGCTTTCTTT.

The table lists this clone with many counts. CDR3 protein: CASSPRQGSSYEQYF. Here the CDR3 DNA reads TGCGCCAGCAGCCCACGACAGGGGAGCTCCTACGAGCAGTACTTC. The rearrangement joins TRBV5-1 to TRBJ2-7, with 8 bases lining up with TRBD1. Germline V gene sequence: CDR1 SGHRS, CDR2 YFSETQ. The CDR3 is 15 residues long. V trimming: 4 bases; J trimming: 0 bases; junction bases outside the gene matches: 6.